This T cell receptor beta chain is from a study of memory CD4+ T cells and cytomegalovirus serostatus. The germline V gene encodes CDR1 MNHEY and CDR2 SVGAGI. V was clipped by 6 bases and J by 1 base, with 15 bases between them. There are 15 residues in the CDR3. About this clone: Its specificity is not known.

Single viable CD3+CD4+CD8-CD45RO+ cells were sorted as the memory CD4+ T cells. After thawing, CD4+ T cells were positively selected. Authors' processing steps: Out-of-frame sequences were removed, leaving about 2,300,000 distinct TCRbeta sequences. Measured with immunoSEQ multiplex PCR; TCRdb has only the in-frame clones, and not every one. The V and J calls and clone size come from that table; D and trimming were worked out from the DNA. The sample lists 61,000 or so clones, around 80% occurring once. The study's findings and limits: About 40% of the roughly 160 known CMV-associated TCRbeta sequences appeared in CD4+ memory.

The sequence was obtained from an adult in good health and CMV-seronegative. Some clones in this sample may be carry-over from other donors' samples. This chain uses TRBV6-5 with TRBJ1-1; D is unresolved. Sequencing was performed on memory CD4+ T cells from blood. The DNA of the CDR3 is TGTGCCAGCAGGGACGAGACGGACTCGAACACTGAAGCTTTCTTT. It yields the protein CASRDETDSNTEAFF.